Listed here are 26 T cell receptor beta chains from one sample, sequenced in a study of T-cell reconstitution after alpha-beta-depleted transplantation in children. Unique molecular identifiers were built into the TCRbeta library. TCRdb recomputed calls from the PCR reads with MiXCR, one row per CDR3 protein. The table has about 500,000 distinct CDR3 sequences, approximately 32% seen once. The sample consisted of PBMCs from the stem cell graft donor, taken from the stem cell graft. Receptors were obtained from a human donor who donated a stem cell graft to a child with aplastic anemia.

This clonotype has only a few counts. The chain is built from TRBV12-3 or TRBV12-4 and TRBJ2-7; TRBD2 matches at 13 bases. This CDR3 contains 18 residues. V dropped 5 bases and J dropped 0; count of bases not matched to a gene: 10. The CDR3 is CASSPPTSGRKSSYEQYF. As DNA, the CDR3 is TGTGCCAGCAGTCCACCGACTAGCGGGAGGAAAAGCTCCTACGAGCAGTACTTC.

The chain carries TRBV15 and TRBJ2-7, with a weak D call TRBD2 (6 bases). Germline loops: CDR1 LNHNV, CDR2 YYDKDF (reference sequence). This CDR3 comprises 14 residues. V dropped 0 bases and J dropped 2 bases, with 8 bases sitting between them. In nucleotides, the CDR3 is TGTGCCACCAGCAGAGATCGGGGGACCTACGAGCAGTACGTC. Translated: CATSRDRGTYEQYV.

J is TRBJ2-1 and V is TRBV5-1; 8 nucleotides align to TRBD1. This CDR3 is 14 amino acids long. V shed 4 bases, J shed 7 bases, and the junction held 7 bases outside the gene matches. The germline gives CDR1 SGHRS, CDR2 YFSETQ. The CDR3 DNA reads TGCGCCAGCAGCCCCGGGACAGGTGAGAATGAGCAGTTCTTC. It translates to CASSPGTGENEQFF. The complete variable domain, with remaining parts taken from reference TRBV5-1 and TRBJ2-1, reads KAGVTQTPRYLIKTRGQQVTLSCSPISGHRSVSWYQQTPGQGLQFLFEYFSETQRNKGNFPGRFSGRQFSNSRSEMNVSTLELGDSALYLCASSPGTGENEQFFGPGTRLTVL.

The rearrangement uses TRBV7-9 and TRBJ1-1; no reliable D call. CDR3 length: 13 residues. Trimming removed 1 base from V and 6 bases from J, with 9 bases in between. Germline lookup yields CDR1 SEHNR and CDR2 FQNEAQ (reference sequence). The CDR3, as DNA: TGTGCCAGCAGCTTAGGTGGGCTCTCTGAAGCTTTCTTT. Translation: CASSLGGLSEAFF.

The CDR3 DNA reads TGTGCCAGCAGCTGGAAATACGGAGATACGCAGTATTTT. Its protein is CASSWKYGDTQYF. The V gene is TRBV7-3, the J gene TRBJ2-3; D uncertain. Germline-derived CDR1 and CDR2 are SGHTA and FQGTGA. Trimming left V 4 bases short and J 5 bases short, with 10 bases between. The CDR3 extends over 13 amino acids.

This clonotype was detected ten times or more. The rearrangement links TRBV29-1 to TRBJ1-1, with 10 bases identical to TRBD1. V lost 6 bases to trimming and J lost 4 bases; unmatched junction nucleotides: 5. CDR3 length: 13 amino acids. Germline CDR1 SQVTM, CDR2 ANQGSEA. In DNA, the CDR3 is TGCAGCGTGAAGACAGGGGGCTTCACTGAAGCTTTCTTT. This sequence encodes CSVKTGGFTEAFF.

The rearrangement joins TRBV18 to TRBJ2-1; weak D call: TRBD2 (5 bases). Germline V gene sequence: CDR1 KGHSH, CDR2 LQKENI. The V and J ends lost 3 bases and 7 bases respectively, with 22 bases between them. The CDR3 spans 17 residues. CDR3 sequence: CASSPETPSTWGNEQFF. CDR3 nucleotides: TGTGCCAGCTCACCCGAAACGCCTAGCACCTGGGGTAATGAGCAGTTCTTC.

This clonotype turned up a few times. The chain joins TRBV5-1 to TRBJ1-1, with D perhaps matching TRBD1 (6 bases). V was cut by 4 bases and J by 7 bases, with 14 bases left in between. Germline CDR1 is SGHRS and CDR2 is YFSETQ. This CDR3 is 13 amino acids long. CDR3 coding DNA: TGCGCCAGCAGCCTAAACAGGGAGGGTGAAGCTTTCTTT. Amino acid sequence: CASSLNREGEAFF.

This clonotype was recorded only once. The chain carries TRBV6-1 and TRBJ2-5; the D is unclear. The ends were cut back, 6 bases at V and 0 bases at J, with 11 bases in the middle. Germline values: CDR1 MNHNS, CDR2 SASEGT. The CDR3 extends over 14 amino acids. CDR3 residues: CASSSRWYQETQYF. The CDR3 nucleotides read TGTGCCAGCAGCTCCCGGTGGTACCAAGAGACCCAGTACTTC.

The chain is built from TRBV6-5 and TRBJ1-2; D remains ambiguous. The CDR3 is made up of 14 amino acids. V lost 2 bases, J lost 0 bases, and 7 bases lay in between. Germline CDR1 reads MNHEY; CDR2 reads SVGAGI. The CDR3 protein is CASSYGTTNYGYTF. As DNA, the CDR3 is TGTGCCAGCAGTTACGGTACAACTAACTATGGCTACACCTTC.

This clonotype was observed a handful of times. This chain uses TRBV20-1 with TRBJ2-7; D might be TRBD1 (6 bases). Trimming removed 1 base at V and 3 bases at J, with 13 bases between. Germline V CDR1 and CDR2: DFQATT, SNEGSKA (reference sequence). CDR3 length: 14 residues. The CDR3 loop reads CSARGSGANYEQYV. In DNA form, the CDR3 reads TGCAGTGCTAGAGGGTCAGGGGCCAACTACGAGCAGTACGTC.

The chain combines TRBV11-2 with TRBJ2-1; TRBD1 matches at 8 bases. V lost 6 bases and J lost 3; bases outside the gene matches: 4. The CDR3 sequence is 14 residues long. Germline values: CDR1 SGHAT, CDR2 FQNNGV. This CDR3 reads CASRKGTGYNEQFF. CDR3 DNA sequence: TGTGCCAGCAGAAAGGGGACAGGCTACAATGAGCAGTTCTTC.

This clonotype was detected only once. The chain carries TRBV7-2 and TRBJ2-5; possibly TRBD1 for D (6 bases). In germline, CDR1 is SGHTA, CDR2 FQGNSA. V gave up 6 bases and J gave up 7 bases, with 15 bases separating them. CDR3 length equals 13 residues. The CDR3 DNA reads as TGTGCCAGCAGTTCAGGGGCATCGGGGACCCAGTACTTC. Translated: CASSSGASGTQYF.

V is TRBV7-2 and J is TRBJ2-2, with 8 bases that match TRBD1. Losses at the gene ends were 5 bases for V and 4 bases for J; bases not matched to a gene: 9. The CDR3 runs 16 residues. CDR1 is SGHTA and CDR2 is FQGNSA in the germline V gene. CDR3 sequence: CASSARDRRGTGELFF. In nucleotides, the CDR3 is TGTGCCAGCAGCGCACGGGACAGGAGGGGCACCGGGGAGCTGTTTTTT.

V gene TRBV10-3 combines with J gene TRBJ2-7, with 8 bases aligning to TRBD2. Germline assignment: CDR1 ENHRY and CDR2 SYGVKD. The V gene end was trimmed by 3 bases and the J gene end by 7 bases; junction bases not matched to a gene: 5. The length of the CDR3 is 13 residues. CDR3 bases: TGTGCCATCAGTGATAGCACTAGCGGAGAGCAGTACGTC. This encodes CAISDSTSGEQYV.

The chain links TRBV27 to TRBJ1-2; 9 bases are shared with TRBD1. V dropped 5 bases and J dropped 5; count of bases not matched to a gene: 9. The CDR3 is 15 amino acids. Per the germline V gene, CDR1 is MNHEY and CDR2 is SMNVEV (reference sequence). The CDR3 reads CASSPRTGERYGYTF. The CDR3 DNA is TGTGCCAGCAGTCCTAGGACAGGGGAGAGATATGGCTACACCTTC.

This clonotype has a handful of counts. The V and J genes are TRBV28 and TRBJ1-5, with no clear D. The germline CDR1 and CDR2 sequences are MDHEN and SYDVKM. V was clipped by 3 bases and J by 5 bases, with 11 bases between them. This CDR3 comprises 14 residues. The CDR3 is CASSFHRAYQPQHF. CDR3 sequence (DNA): TGTGCCAGCAGTTTCCACCGGGCTTATCAGCCCCAGCATTTT.

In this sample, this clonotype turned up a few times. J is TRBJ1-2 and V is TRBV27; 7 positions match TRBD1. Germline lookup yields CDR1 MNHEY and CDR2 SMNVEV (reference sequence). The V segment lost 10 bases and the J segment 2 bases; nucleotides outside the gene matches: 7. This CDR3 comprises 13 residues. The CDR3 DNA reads TGTGCCACCAGATGGGGACAGAACTATGGCTACACCTTC. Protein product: CATRWGQNYGYTF.

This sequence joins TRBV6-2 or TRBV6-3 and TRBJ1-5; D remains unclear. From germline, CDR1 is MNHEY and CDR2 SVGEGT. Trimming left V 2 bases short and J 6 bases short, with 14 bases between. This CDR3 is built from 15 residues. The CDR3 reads CASSYARPTGQPQHF. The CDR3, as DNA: TGTGCCAGCAGTTACGCCAGGCCAACGGGTCAGCCCCAGCATTTT.

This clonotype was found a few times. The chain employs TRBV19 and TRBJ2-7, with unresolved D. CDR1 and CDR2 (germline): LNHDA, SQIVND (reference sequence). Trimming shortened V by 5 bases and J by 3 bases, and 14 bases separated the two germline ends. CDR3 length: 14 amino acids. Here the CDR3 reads CASSPTRTNYEQYF. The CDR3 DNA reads TGTGCCAGTAGTCCGACACGGACCAACTACGAGCAGTACTTC.

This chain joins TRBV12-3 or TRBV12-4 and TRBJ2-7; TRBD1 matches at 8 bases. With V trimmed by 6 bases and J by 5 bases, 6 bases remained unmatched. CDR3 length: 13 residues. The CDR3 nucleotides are TGTGCCAGCAGAGCGACAGGGGCGGACGAGCAGTACTTC. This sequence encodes CASRATGADEQYF.

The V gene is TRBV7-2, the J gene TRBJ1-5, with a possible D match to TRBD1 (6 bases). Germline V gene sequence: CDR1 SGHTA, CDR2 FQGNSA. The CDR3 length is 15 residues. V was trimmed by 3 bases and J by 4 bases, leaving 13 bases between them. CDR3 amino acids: CASSFRGALNQPQHF. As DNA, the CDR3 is TGTGCCAGCAGCTTCCGGGGGGCTTTAAATCAGCCCCAGCATTTT.

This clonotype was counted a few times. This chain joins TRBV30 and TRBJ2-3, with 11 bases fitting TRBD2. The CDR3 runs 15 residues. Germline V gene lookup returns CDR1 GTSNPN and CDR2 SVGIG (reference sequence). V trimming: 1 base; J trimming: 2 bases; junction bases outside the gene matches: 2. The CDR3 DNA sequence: TGTGCCTGGAGTGGACTAGCGGGAACCACAGATACGCAGTATTTT. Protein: CAWSGLAGTTDTQYF.

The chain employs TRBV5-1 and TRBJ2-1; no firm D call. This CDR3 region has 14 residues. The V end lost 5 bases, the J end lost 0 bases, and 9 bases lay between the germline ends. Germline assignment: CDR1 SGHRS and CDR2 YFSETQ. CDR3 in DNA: TGCGCCAGCAGTAGGGCTAGCTCCTACAATGAGCAGTTCTTC. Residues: CASSRASSYNEQFF.

The CDR3 coding sequence is TGTGCCAGCAGCTTAGCGCAAGCGTTACACACTGAAGCTTTCTTT. Its protein is CASSLAQALHTEAFF. The chain uses TRBV7-9 and TRBJ1-1; D unclear. CDR1 and CDR2 (germline): SEHNR, FQNEAQ (reference sequence). This CDR3 is 15 amino acids long. V lost 0 bases and J lost 3, with 11 bases in between.

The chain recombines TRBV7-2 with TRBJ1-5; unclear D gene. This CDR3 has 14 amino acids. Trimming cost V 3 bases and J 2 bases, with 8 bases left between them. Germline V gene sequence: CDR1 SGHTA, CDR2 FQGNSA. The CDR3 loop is CASSFGPGNQPQHF. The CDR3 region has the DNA TGTGCCAGCAGCTTTGGGCCAGGCAATCAGCCCCAGCATTTT. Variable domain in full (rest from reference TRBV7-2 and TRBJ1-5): GAGVSQSPSNKVTEKGKDVELRCDPISGHTALYWYRQSLGQGLEFLIYFQGNSAPDKSGLPSDRFSAERTGGSVSTLTIQRTQQEDSAVYLCASSFGPGNQPQHFGDGTRLSIL.